The text below deals with one T cell receptor (beta chain). What it binds is unknown. 5'RACE template switching produced TCR cDNA carrying a universal primer site and UMIs. Using its own MiXCR run on the 5' RACE reads, TCRdb lists one record per CDR3 protein. The data contain hundreds of thousands of distinct CDR3 sequences, around 3.6% of them seen just once; the ten biggest clones take up about a quarter. These data belong to a study of T cells after yellow fever vaccination. Study-level points and caveats: The CD4 compartment and the CD8 compartment contained a small share of clonotypes in common. There was a possibility that FACS-sorted repertoires contained abundant clonotypes contaminating from the bulk population. The study re-detected most primary-vaccination clones after the booster (approximately 96% CD4, around 89% CD8).

Trimming cost V 5 bases and J 0 bases; bases outside gene matches: 9. The CDR3 is 16 residues long. Germline-derived CDR1 and CDR2 are SGHTA and FQGNSA. The chain has TRBV7-2 and TRBJ1-2, with 7 bases lining up with TRBD1. This TCR was sampled from a man younger than 30 who received the YFV17D yellow fever vaccine. The material was PBMCs, obtained on the day of the yellow fever booster vaccination. CDR3 residues: CASSIQTGAPNYGYTF. CDR3 nucleotide sequence: TGTGCCAGCAGCATTCAAACAGGGGCCCCTAACTATGGCTACACCTTC.